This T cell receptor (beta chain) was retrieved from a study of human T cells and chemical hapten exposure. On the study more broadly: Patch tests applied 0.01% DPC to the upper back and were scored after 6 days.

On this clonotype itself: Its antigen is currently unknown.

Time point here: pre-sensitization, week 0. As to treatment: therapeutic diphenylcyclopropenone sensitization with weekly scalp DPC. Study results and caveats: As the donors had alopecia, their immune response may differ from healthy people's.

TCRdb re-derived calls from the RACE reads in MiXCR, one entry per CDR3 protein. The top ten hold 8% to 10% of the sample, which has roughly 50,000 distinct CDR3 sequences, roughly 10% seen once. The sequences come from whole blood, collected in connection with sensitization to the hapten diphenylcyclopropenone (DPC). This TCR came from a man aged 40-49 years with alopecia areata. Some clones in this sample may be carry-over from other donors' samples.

CDR3 sequence (DNA): TGTGCCAGCACTCGGACTAGCGGGGACCCCTACGAGCAGTACTTC. Its translation: CASTRTSGDPYEQYF. J is TRBJ2-7 and V is TRBV11-2, with 12 bases aligning to TRBD2. The CDR3 is made up of 15 amino acids. The V gene's germline CDR1 is SGHAT and CDR2 FQNNGV. The V gene end was trimmed by 7 bases and the J gene end by 2 bases; junction bases not matched to a gene: 6.